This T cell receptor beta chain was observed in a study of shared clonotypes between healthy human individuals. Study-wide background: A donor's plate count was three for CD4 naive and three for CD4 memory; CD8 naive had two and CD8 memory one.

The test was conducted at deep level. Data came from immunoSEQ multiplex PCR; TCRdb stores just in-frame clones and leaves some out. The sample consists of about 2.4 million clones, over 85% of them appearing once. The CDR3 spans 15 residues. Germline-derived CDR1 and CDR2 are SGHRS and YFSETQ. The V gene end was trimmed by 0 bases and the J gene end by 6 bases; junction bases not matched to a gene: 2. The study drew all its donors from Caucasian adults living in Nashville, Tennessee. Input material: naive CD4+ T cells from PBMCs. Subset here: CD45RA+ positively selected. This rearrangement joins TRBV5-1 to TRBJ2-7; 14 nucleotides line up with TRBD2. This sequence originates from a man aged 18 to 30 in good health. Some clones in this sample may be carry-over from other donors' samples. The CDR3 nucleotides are TGCGCCAGCAGCTTGGGACTAGCGGGAGGGCGCGAGCAGTACTTC. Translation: CASSLGLAGGREQYF.